Listed below are T cell receptor beta chains from one sample, sequenced in a study of blood T cell repertoires in COVID-19. Here immunoSEQ multiplex PCR was the method, and the copy in TCRdb shows in-frame clones only, minus some. The sample comprises 84,000 or so clones, roughly 90% of which are singletons, and more than 5.5% rests with the top ten. Specimen: peripheral blood. The receptors shown here come from a man in his sixties or seventies with acute or convalescent COVID-19. Both conserved end residues are part of each CDR3. D genes are given only for firm matches. The size field is filled for only some rows; it gives once, few, many or a size class.

TGTGCCAGTAGCACGGACAGAGGCCGCTCCTATGGCTACACCTTC,CASSTDRGRSYGYTF,15,TRBJ1-2,NA,NA,TRBV19
TGTGCCAGCAGTTCCTACGGGACATCTGCTTCTGGAGAGCAGTACTTC,CASSSYGTSASGEQYF,16,TRBJ2-7,NA,NA,TRBV28
TGTGCCAGTAGCACGTTAGAGTTTAGCAACAATCAGCCCCAGCATTTT,CASSTLEFSNNQPQHF,16,TRBJ1-5,NA,NA,TRBV19
TGCGCCAGCACTTTGGAGCCCGAGCCCTACAATGAGCAGTTCTTC,CASTLEPEPYNEQFF,15,TRBJ2-1,few,NA,TRBV5-1
TGTGCCAGTAGTATAAATGTACCCCAGGGAAGGTTAGCCAAAAACATTCAGTACTTC,CASSINVPQGRLAKNIQYF,19,TRBJ2-4,NA,NA,TRBV19
TGTGCCAGCAGCTTAGGCAGGGGACAAGCCGGGGAGCTGTTTTTT,CASSLGRGQAGELFF,15,TRBJ2-2,NA,NA,TRBV7-2
TGTGCCAGCAGTGAAGAACGCGGGTCCTACAATGAGCAGTTCTTC,CASSEERGSYNEQFF,15,TRBJ2-1,NA,NA,TRBV6-1
TGTGCCAGCAGTGACGGGGCGGGGGCGGCAGATACGCAGTATTTT,CASSDGAGAADTQYF,15,TRBJ2-3,NA,NA,TRBV6-4
TGCGCCAGCAGCCAAGATGGCGGGACAGGGAACACTGAAGCTTTCTTT,CASSQDGGTGNTEAFF,16,TRBJ1-1,NA,TRBD1,TRBV4-1
TGTGCCTGGACTGACAGTTGGGATCAGCCCCAGCATTTT,CAWTDSWDQPQHF,13,TRBJ1-5,NA,NA,TRBV30